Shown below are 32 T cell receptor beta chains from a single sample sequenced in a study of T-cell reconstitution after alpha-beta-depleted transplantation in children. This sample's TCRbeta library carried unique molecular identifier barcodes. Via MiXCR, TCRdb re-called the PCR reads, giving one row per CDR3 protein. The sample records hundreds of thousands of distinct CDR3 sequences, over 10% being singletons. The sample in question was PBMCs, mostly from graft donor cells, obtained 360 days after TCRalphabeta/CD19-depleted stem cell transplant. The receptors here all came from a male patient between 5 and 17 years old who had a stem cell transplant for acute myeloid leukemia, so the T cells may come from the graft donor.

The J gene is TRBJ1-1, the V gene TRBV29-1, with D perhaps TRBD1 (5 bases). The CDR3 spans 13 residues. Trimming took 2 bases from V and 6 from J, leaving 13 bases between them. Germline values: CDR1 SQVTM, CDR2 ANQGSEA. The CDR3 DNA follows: TGCAGCGTTGAATTCGGGGGAATCGCTGAAGCTTTCTTT. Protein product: CSVEFGGIAEAFF.

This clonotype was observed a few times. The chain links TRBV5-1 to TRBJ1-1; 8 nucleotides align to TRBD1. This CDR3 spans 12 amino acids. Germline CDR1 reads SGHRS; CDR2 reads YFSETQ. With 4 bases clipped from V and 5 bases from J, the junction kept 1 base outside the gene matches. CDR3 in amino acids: CASSGTGTEAFF. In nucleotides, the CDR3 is TGCGCCAGCAGCGGGACAGGTACTGAAGCTTTCTTT. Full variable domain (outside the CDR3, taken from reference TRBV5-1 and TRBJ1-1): KAGVTQTPRYLIKTRGQQVTLSCSPISGHRSVSWYQQTPGQGLQFLFEYFSETQRNKGNFPGRFSGRQFSNSRSEMNVSTLELGDSALYLCASSGTGTEAFFGQGTRLTVV.

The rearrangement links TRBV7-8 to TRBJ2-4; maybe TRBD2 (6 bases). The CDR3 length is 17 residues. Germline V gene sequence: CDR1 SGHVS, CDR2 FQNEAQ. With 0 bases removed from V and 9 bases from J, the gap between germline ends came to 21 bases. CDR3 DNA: TGTGCCAGCAGCTTAGCGGGGAGACTAGAATCATTCGCCATTCAGTACTTC. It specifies CASSLAGRLESFAIQYF.

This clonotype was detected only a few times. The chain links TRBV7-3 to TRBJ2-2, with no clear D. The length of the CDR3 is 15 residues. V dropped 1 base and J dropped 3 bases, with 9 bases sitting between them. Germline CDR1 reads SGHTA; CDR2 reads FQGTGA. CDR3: CASSLKTLHTGELFF. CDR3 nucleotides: TGTGCCAGCAGCTTAAAGACGCTTCACACCGGGGAGCTGTTTTTT.

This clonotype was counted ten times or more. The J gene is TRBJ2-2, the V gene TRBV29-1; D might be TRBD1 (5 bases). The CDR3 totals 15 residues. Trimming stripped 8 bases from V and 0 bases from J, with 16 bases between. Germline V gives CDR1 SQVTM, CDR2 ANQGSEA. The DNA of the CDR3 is TGCAGCTTTTCCGAGACAGAGACGAACACCGGGGAGCTGTTTTTT. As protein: CSFSETETNTGELFF.

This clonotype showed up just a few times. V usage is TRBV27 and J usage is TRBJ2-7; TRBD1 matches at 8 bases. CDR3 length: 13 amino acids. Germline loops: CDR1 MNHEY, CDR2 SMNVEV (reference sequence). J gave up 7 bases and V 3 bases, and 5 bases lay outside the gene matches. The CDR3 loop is CASSFHRDREQYF. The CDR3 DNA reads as TGTGCCAGCAGTTTTCACAGGGACAGGGAGCAGTACTTC.

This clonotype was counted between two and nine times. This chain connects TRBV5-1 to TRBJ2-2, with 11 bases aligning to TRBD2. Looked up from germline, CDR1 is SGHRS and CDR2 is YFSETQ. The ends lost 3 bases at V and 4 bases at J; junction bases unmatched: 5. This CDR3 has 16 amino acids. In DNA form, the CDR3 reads TGCGCCAGCAGCTGGGGACTAGCGGACCTCACCGGGGAGCTGTTTTTT. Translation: CASSWGLADLTGELFF.

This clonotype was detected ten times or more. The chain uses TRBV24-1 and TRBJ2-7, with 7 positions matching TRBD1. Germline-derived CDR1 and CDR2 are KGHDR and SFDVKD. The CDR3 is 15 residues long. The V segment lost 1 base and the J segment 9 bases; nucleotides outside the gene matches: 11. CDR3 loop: CATSDLGGSGSVQYF. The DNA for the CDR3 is TGTGCCACCAGTGATTTAGGGGGCTCGGGTAGCGTGCAGTACTTC.

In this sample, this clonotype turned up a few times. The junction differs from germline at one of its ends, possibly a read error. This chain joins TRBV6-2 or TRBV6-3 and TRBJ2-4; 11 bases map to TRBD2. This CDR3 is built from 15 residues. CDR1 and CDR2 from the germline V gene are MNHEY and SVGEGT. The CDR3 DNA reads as TGTGCCAGCAGCTTTAGCGGGAGGGCCATAAACATTCAGTACTTC. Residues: CASSFSGRAINIQYF.

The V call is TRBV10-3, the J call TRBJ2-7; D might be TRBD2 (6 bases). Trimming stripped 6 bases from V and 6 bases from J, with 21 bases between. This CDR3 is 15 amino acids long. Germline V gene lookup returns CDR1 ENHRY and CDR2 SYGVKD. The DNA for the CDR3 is TGTGCCATCAGGTCAGGCCGGGCCAAGGAGGGCGAGCAGTACTTC. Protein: CAIRSGRAKEGEQYF.

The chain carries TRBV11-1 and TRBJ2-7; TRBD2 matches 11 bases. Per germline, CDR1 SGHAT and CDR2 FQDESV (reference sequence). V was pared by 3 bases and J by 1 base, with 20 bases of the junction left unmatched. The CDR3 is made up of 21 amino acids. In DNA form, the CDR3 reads TGTGCCAGCAGCTTCAGTCGGACCCGGGGAACTAGCGGGAGATGGTCCTACGAGCAGTACTTC. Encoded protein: CASSFSRTRGTSGRWSYEQYF.

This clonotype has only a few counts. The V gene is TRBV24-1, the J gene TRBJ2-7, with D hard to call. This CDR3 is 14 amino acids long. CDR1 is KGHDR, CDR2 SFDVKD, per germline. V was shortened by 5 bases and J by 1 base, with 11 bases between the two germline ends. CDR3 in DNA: TGTGCCACCAGTGCCAGAGACTCTTCCTACGAGCAGTACTTC. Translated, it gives CATSARDSSYEQYF.

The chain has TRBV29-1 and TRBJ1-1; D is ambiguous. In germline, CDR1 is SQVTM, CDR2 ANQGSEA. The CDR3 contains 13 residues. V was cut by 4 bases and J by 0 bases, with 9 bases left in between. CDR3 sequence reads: CSVARRMNTEAFF. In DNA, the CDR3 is TGCAGCGTTGCTCGAAGAATGAACACTGAAGCTTTCTTT.

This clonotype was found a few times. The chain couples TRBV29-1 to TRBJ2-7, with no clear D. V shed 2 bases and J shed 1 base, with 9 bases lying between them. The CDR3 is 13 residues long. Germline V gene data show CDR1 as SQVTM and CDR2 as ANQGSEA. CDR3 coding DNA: TGCAGCGTTGAATCTCTGCAGTCCTACGAGCAGTACTTC. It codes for CSVESLQSYEQYF.

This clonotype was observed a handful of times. The CDR3: CSDITQGSGELFF. The CDR3 DNA is TGCAGCGACATAACACAGGGTTCCGGGGAGCTGTTTTTT. V is TRBV29-1 and J is TRBJ2-2, with D perhaps matching TRBD1 (6 bases). V lost 7 bases to trimming and J lost 6 bases, with 15 bases between them. Germline lookup yields CDR1 SQVTM and CDR2 ANQGSEA. This CDR3 spans 13 amino acids.

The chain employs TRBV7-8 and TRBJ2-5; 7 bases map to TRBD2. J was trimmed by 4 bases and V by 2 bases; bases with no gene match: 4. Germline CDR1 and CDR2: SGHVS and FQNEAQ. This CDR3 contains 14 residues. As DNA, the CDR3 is TGTGCCAGCAGCTTAACTAGCGCAATAGAGACCCAGTACTTC. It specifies CASSLTSAIETQYF.

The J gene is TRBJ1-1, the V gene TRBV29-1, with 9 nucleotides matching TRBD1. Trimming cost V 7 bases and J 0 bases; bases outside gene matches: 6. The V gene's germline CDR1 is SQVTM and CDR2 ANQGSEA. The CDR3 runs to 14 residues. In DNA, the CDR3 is TGCAGCGCTGTTAGGACAGGGGTGAACACTGAAGCTTTCTTT. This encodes CSAVRTGVNTEAFF.

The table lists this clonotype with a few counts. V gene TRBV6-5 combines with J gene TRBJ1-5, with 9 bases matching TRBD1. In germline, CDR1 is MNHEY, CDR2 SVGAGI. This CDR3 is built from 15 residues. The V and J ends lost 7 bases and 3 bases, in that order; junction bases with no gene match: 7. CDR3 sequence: CASNPDRGHNQPQHF. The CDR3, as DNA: TGTGCCAGCAACCCGGACAGGGGCCACAATCAGCCCCAGCATTTT.

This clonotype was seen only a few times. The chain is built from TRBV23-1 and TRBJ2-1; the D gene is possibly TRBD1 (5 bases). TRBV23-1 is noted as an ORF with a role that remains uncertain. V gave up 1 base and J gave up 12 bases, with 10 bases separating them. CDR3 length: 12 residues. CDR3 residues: CASSQLAQGQFF. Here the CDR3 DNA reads TGCGCCAGCAGTCAATTGGCGCAGGGGCAGTTCTTC.

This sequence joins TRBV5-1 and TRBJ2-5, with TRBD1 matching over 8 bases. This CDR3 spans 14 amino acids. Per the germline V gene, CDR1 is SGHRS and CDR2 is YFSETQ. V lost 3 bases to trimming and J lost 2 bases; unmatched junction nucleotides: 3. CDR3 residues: CASSWRTGQETQYF. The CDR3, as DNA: TGCGCCAGCAGCTGGAGGACAGGGCAAGAGACCCAGTACTTC.

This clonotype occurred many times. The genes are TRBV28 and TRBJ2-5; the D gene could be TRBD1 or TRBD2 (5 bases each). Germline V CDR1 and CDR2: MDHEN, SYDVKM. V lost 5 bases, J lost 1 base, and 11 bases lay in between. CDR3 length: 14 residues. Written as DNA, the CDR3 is TGTGCCAGCAGTCGGACACTAGGCCAAGAGACCCAGTACTTC. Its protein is CASSRTLGQETQYF.

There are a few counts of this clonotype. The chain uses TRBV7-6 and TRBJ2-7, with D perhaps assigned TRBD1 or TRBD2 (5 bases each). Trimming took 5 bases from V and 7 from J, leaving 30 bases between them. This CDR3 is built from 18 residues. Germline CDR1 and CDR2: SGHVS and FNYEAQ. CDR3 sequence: CASSNAPPGRTLPQEQYF. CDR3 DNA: TGTGCCAGCAGCAACGCACCTCCGGGACGGACTCTGCCCCAGGAGCAGTACTTC.

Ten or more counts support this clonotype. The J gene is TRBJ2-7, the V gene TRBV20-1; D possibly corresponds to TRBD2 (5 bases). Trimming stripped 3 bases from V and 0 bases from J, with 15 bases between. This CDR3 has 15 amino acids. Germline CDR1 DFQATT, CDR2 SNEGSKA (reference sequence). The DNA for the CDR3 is TGCAGTGCTAGCCGTGGGGAGTGGAACTCCTACGAGCAGTACTTC. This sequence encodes CSASRGEWNSYEQYF.

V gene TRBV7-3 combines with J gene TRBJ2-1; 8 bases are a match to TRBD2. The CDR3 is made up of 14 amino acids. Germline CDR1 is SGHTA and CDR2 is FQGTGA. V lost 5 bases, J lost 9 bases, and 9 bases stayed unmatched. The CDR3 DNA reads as TGTGCCAGCAGCCCGGGACTAGTCATCGGTGAGCAGTTCTTC. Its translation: CASSPGLVIGEQFF.

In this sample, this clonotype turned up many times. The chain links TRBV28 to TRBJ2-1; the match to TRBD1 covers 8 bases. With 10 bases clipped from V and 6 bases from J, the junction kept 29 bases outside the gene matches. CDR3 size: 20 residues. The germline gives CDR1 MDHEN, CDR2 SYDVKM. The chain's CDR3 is CATNNYKFRAGQANLNEQFF. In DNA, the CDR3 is TGTGCCACTAATAATTATAAGTTTAGGGCGGGACAGGCCAATCTCAATGAGCAGTTCTTC.

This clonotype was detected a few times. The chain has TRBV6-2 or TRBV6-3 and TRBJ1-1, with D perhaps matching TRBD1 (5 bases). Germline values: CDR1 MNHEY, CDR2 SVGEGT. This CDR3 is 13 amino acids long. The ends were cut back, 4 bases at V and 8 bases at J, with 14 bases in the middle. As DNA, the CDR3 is TGTGCCAGCAGTTCCTACAGGCGGGCGGAAGCTTTCTTT. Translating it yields CASSSYRRAEAFF.

The DNA for the CDR3 is TGTGCCAGCAGCGTAGGGGCCCCGGGACTAGCGGACCCCACAGATACGCAGTATTTT. It yields the protein CASSVGAPGLADPTDTQYF. The V gene is TRBV9, the J gene TRBJ2-3; 11 positions agree with TRBD2. This CDR3 is built from 19 residues. The V segment lost 0 bases and the J segment 2 bases; nucleotides outside the gene matches: 11. Germline V lookup: CDR1 SGDLS, CDR2 YYNGEE. Based on the CDR3 plus reference TRBV9 and TRBJ2-3, the full variable domain is DSGVTQTPKHLITATGQRVTLRCSPRSGDLSVYWYQQSLDQGLQFLIQYYNGEERAKGNILERFSAQQFPDLHSELNLSSLELGDSALYFCASSVGAPGLADPTDTQYFGPGTRLTVL.

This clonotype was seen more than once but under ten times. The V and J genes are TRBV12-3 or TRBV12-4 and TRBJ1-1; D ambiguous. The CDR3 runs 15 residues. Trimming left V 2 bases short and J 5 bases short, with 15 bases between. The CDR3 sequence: CASSLKRAGGTEAFF. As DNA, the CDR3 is TGTGCCAGCAGTTTAAAAAGGGCTGGAGGAACTGAAGCTTTCTTT.

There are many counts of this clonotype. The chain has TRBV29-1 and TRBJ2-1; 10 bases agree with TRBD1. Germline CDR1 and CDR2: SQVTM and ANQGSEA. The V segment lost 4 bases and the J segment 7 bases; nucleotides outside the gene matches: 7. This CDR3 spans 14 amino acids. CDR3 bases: TGCAGCGTTGTGGGAGGACAGGGGGGAAATGAGCAGTTCTTC. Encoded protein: CSVVGGQGGNEQFF.

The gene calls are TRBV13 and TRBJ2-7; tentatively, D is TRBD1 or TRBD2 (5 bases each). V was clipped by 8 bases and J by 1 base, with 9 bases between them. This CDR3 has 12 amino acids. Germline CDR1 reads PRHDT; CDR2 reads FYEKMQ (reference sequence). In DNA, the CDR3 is TGTGCCAGCGGGACGGATTCCTACGAGCAGTACTTC. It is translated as CASGTDSYEQYF.

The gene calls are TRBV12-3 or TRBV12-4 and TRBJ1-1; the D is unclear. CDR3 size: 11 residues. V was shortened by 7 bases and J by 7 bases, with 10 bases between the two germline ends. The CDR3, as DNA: TGTGCCAGCACCAGACTCGTTGAAGCTTTCTTT. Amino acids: CASTRLVEAFF.

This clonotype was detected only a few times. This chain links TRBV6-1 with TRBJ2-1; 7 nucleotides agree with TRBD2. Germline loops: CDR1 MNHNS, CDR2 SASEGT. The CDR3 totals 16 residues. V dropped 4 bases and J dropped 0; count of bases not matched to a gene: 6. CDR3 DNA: TGTGCCAGCAGTGGCCTAGCGGCCAGCTCCTACAATGAGCAGTTCTTC. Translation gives CASSGLAASSYNEQFF.